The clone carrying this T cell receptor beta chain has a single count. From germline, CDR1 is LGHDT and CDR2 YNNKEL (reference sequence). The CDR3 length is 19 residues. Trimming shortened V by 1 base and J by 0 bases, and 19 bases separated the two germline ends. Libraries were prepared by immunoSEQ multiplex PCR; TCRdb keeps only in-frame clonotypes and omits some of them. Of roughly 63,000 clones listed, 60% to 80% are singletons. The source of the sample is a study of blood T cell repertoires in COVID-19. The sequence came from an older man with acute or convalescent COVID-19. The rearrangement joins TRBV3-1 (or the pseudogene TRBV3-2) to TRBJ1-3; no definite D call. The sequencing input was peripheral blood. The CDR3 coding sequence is TGTGCCAGCAGCCAAGGTCGCGAGGCACGAGAACTCTCTGGAAACACCATATATTTT. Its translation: CASSQGREARELSGNTIYF.